The clone carrying this TCR beta chain was observed a single time. The data were produced by immunoSEQ multiplex PCR, yet TCRdb's version contains in-frame clones alone and is incomplete. The sample contains fewer than 350,000 clones, around 86% of which appear only once. This specimen belongs to a study of shared clonotypes between healthy human individuals. Germline loops: CDR1 LGHNA, CDR2 YSLEER. This CDR3 spans 13 amino acids. Trimming shortened V by 4 bases and J by 2 bases, and 5 bases separated the two germline ends. Sequenced sample: memory CD8+ T cells sorted from blood. Subset of the sample: CD45RO+ cells pooled with CCR7-negative TemRA cells. The gene calls are TRBV4-3 and TRBJ2-2; D is ambiguous. This receptor was obtained from a man aged 18 to 35 in good health. The CDR3 coding sequence is TGCGCCAGCAGCCTCGTAAACACCGGGGAGCTGTTTTTT. Its protein is CASSLVNTGELFF.